This T cell receptor (beta chain) was sequenced during a study of Graves' ophthalmopathy and Graves' hyperthyroidism. Study findings and constraints: As the model predicted ophthalmopathy progression, it achieved a sensitivity of 55% to 71% and a specificity of about 72%.

Investigators amplified TCR beta CDR3 regions from RNA transcripts. Second-round multiplex PCR came after first-round RT-PCR with HTBI primers. Via MiXCR, TCRdb re-called the multiplex PCR reads, giving one row per CDR3 protein. The table records over 500,000 distinct CDR3 sequences, roughly 20% of them present only once. This clonotype was detected ten times or more. Its cognate antigen is unknown. Sequencing was done on a sample of peripheral blood. The sequence was collected from a woman between 18 and 29 years old with stable Graves' hyperthyroidism. Some clones in this sample may be carry-over from other donors' samples.

DNA of the CDR3: TGTGCCAGCAGGGGAGCGGGGGTCATCTACGAGCAGTACTTC. As protein: CASRGAGVIYEQYF. The chain joins TRBV6-1 to TRBJ2-7, with 8 nucleotides matching TRBD2. In germline, CDR1 is MNHNS, CDR2 SASEGT. The CDR3 has 14 amino acids. Trimming at V came to 6 bases and at J to 3 bases, leaving 7 bases not matched to a gene.